This T cell receptor (beta chain) emerged from a study of human T cells and chemical hapten exposure. Overall study results and limits: The number of TCRs over 1 in 1000 frequency stayed unchanged after DPC.

A word on this clonotype: Its antigen remains unidentified.

TCRdb analysed the RACE reads with MiXCR anew, one entry per CDR3 protein. The repertoire includes under 400,000 distinct CDR3 sequences, approximately 5.1% of them detected once, and 2.5% to 3% sits in the top ten. The time point denotes: pre-sensitization, week 0. Treatment reported: therapeutic diphenylcyclopropenone sensitization with weekly scalp DPC. Alopecia patients between 18 and 70 years old and suitable for DPC were used as donors. CDR1 is SQVTM, CDR2 ANQGSEA, per germline. The V gene lost 5 bases and the J gene lost 1 base, with 9 bases spanning the gap. CDR3 length: 13 residues. The clonotype was recovered from a woman aged 50 to 60 with alopecia areata. Some clones in this sample may be carry-over from other donors' samples. This specimen was whole blood, taken in connection with sensitization to the hapten diphenylcyclopropenone (DPC). The chain links TRBV29-1 to TRBJ2-4, with no clear D. The CDR3, as DNA: TGCAGCGTTCAAGGGCAGGCCAAAAACATTCAGTACTTC. It codes for CSVQGQAKNIQYF.